This TCR beta chain was retrieved from a study of cytomegalovirus exposure and HLA in healthy donors. Study-wide context: In an early release, HLA-typed donors contributed 75 million to 85 million unique TCR sequences.

All the people who gave samples were healthy bone marrow donors. Amplification used 60 Vbeta primers and 13 Jbeta primers. Profiling relied on immunoSEQ multiplex PCR, and the TCRdb table lists in-frame clones only, not all of them. Among roughly 190,000 clones listed, approximately 75% were seen once. Sequencing was carried out using PBMCs. The sequence was obtained from a man aged 25-45 years in good health and CMV-seropositive.

The CDR3 DNA is TGTGCCAGCAGTCGACAGGGGTTTGCAAACACCATATATTTT. This gives the protein CASSRQGFANTIYF. This chain uses TRBV27 with TRBJ1-3, with 8 bases fitting TRBD1. Germline V gene data show CDR1 as MNHEY and CDR2 as SMNVEV (reference sequence). V trimming: 5 bases; J trimming: 6 bases; junction bases outside the gene matches: 6. The CDR3 is 14 residues long.